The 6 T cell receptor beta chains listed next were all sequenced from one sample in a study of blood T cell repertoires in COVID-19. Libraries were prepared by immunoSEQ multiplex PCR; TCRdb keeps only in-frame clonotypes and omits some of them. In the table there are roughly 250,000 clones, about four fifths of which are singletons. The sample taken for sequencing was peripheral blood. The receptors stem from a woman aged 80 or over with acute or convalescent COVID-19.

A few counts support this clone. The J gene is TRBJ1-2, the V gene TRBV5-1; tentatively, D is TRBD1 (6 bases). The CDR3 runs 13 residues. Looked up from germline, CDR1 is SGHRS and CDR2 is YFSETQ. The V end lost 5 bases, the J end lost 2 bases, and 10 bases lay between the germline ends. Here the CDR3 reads CASRRQENYGYTF. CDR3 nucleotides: TGCGCCAGCAGGCGACAGGAGAACTATGGCTACACCTTC. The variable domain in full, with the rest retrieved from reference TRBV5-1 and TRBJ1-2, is KAGVTQTPRYLIKTRGQQVTLSCSPISGHRSVSWYQQTPGQGLQFLFEYFSETQRNKGNFPGRFSGRQFSNSRSEMNVSTLELGDSALYLCASRRQENYGYTFGSGTRLTVV.

The CDR3 coding sequence is TGCGCCAGCAGCCAAGATCTTACGAGGGGGCGGCGATTAAATGAAAAACTGTTTTTT. Protein product: CASSQDLTRGRRLNEKLFF. This chain uses TRBV4-1 with TRBJ1-4; TRBD1 matches 7 bases. The CDR3 consists of 19 residues. The V and J ends lost 0 bases and 5 bases, in that order; junction bases with no gene match: 15. The germline V gene encodes CDR1 MGHRA and CDR2 YSYEKL.

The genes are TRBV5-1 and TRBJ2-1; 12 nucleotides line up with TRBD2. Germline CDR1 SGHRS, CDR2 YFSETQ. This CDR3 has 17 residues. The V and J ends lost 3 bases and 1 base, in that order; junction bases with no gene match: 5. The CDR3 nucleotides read TGCGCCAGCAGCTCCCCTAGCGGGGGGGTTTCCTACAATGAGCAGTTCTTC. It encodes CASSSPSGGVSYNEQFF. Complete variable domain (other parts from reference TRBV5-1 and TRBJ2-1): KAGVTQTPRYLIKTRGQQVTLSCSPISGHRSVSWYQQTPGQGLQFLFEYFSETQRNKGNFPGRFSGRQFSNSRSEMNVSTLELGDSALYLCASSSPSGGVSYNEQFFGPGTRLTVL.

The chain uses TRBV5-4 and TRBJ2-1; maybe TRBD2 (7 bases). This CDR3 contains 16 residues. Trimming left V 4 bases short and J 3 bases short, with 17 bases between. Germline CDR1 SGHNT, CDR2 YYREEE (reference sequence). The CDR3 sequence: CASSAVRGAGYNEQFF. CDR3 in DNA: TGTGCCAGCAGCGCCGTTCGGGGGGCCGGCTACAATGAGCAGTTCTTC.

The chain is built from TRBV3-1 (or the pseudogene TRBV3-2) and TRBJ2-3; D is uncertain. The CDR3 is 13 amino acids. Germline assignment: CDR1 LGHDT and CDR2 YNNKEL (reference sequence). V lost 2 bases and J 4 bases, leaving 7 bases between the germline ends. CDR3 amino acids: CASSQRGPDTQYF. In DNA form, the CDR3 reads TGTGCCAGCAGCCAACGCGGCCCAGATACGCAGTATTTT.

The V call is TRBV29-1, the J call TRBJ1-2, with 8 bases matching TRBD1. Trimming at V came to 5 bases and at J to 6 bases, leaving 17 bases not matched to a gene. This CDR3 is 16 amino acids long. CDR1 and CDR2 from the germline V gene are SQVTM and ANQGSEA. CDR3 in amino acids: CSVRIGQGPFFDGYTF. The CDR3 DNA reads TGCAGCGTTCGAATAGGACAGGGTCCCTTTTTCGATGGCTACACCTTC.